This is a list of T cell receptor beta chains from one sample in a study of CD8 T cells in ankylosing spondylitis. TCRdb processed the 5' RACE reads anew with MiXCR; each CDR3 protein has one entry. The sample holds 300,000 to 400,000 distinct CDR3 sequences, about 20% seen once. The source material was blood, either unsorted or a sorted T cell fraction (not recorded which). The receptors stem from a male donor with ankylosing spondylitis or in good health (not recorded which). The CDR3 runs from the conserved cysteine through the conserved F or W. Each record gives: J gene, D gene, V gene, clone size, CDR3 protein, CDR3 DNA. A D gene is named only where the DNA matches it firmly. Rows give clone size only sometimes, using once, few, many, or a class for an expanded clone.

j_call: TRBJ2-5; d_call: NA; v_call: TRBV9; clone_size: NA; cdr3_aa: CASKGLEETQYF; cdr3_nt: TGTGCCAGCAAGGGCCTGGAAGAGACCCAGTACTTC
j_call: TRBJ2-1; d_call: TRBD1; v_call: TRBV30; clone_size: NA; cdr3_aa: CALGQGLDEQFF; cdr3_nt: TGTGCCTTAGGACAGGGGTTGGATGAGCAGTTCTTC
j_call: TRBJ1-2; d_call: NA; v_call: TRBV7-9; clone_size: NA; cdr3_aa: CASSNAGQGNYGYTF; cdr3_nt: TGTGCCAGCAGCAATGCAGGGCAGGGGAACTATGGCTACACCTTC
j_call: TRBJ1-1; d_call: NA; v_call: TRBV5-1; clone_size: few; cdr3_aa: CASSLATELNTEAFF; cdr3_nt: TGCGCCAGCAGCTTGGCAACAGAACTGAACACTGAAGCTTTCTTT
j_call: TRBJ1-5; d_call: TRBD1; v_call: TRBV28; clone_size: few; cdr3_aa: CASRTVRTGGANQPQHF; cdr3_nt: TGTGCCAGCAGGACGGTTCGGACAGGGGGTGCCAATCAGCCCCAGCATTTT
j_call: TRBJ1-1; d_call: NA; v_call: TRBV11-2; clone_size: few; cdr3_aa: CASSLVPGNTEAFF; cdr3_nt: TGTGCCAGCAGCTTAGTACCCGGGAACACTGAAGCTTTCTTT
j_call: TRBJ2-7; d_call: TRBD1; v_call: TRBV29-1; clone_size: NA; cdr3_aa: CSVEKTGGRYEQYF; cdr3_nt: TGCAGCGTTGAAAAAACAGGGGGCCGCTACGAGCAGTACTTC
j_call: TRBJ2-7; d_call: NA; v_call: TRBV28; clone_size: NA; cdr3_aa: CASESFRSSYEQYF; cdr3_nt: TGTGCCAGTGAAAGTTTCCGAAGCTCCTACGAGCAGTACTTC
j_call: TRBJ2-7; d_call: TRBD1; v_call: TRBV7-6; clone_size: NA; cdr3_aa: CASSQGQVPYEQYF; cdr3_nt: TGTGCCAGCAGCCAGGGACAGGTGCCCTACGAGCAGTACTTC
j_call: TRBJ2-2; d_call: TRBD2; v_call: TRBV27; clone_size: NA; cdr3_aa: CASMALAGNTGELFF; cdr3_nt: TGTGCCAGCATGGCCCTAGCGGGGAACACCGGGGAGCTGTTTTTT
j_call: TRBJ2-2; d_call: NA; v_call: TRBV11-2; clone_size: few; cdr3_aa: CASSLIGELFF; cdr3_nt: TGTGCCAGCAGCTTAATAGGGGAGCTGTTTTTT
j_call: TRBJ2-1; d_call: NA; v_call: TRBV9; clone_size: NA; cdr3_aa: CASSGGPYNEQFF; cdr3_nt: TGTGCCAGCAGCGGTGGCCCGTACAATGAGCAGTTCTTC
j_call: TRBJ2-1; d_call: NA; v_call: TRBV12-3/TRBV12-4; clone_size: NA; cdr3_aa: CASSLWQYNEQFF; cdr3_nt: TGTGCCAGCAGTTTATGGCAATACAATGAGCAGTTCTTC
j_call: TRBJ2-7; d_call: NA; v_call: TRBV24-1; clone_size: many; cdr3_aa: CATSDMDAEQYF; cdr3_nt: TGTGCCACCAGTGATATGGACGCCGAGCAGTACTTC
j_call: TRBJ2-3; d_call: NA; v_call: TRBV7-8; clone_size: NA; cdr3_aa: CASSPGAGLSTDTQYF; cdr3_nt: TGTGCCAGCAGCCCCGGAGCCGGACTGAGCACAGATACGCAGTATTTT
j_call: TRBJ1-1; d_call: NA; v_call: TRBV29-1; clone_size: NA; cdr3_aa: CSVYGKNTEAFF; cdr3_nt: TGCAGCGTTTACGGCAAGAACACTGAAGCTTTCTTT
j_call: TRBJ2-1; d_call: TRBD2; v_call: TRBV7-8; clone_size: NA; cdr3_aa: CASSLGGSGGLEQFF; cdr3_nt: TGTGCCAGCAGCTTAGGAGGTAGCGGGGGGTTGGAGCAGTTCTTC
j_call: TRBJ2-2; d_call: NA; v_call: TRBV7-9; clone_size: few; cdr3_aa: CASSLETLTGELFF; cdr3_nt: TGTGCCAGCAGCTTAGAAACCCTCACCGGGGAGCTGTTTTTT
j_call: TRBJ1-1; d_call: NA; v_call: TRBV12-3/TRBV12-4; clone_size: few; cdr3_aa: CASKDTGSDTEAFF; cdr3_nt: TGTGCCAGCAAGGATACGGGTTCGGACACTGAAGCTTTCTTT
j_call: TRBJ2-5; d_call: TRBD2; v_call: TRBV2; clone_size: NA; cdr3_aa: CASSEDRLAGVWETQYF; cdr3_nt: TGTGCCAGCAGTGAGGACAGACTAGCGGGGGTCTGGGAGACCCAGTACTTC
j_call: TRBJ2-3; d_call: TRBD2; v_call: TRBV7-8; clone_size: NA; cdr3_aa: CASSRDPGLPTDTQYF; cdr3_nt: TGTGCCAGCAGCCGTGATCCGGGACTACCCACAGATACGCAGTATTTT
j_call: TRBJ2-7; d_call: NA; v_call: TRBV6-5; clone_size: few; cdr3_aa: CASSYLGQVSYEQYF; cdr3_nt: TGTGCCAGCAGTTACCTCGGCCAGGTTAGCTACGAGCAGTACTTC
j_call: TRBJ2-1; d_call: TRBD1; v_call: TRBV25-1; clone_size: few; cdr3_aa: CASSDSWTGKYNEQFF; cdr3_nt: TGTGCCAGCAGTGATTCCTGGACAGGAAAATACAATGAGCAGTTCTTC
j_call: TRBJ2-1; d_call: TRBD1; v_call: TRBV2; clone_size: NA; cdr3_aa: CASRDRGFYNEQFF; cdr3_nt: TGTGCCAGCAGGGACAGGGGGTTCTACAATGAGCAGTTCTTC
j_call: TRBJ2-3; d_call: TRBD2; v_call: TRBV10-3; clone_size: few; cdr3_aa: CAIRRPSGGAYTQYF; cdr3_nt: TGTGCCATCAGGCGTCCTAGCGGGGGGGCTTATACGCAGTATTTT
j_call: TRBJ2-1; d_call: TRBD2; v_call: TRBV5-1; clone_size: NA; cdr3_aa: CASSSAGGMYNEQFF; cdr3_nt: TGCGCCAGCAGCTCAGCGGGGGGGATGTACAATGAGCAGTTCTTC
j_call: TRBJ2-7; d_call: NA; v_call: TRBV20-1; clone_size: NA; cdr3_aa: CSARDQQGRDEQYF; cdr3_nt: TGCAGTGCTAGAGATCAGCAGGGAAGGGACGAGCAGTACTTC
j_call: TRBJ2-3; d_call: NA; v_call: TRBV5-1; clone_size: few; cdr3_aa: CASSGGASVLDTQYF; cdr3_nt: TGCGCCAGCAGCGGTGGGGCCTCGGTACTTGATACGCAGTATTTT
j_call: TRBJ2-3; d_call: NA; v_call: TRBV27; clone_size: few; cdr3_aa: CASSPYMVGDTQYF; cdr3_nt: TGTGCCAGCAGTCCTTACATGGTGGGGGATACGCAGTATTTT
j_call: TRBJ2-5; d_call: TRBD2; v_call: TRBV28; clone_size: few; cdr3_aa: CASSPGGSQETQYF; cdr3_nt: TGTGCCAGCAGTCCGGGGGGGTCCCAAGAGACCCAGTACTTC
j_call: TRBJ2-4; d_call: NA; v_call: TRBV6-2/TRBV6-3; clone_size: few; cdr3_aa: CASSYNNDIQYF; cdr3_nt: TGTGCCAGCAGTTACAACAACGACATTCAGTACTTC
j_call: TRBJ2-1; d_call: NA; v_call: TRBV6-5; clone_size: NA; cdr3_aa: CASSYSQGVGVYNEQFF; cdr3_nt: TGTGCCAGCAGTTACTCACAAGGGGTTGGCGTCTACAATGAGCAGTTCTTC
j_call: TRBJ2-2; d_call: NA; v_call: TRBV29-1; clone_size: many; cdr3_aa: CSVSGYGGELFF; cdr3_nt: TGCAGCGTTTCCGGTTATGGCGGGGAGCTGTTTTTT
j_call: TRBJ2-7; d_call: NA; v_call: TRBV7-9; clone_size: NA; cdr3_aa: CASSRVGQTYEQYF; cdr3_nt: TGTGCCAGCAGCCGCGTGGGACAAACCTACGAGCAGTACTTC
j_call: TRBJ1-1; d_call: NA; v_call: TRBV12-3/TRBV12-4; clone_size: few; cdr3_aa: CASNQGPNTEAFF; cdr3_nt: TGTGCCAGCAACCAGGGCCCGAACACTGAAGCTTTCTTT
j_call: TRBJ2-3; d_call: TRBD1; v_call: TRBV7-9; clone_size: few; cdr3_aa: CASSDPTGGSTDTQYF; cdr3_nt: TGTGCCAGCAGCGACCCGACAGGGGGGAGCACAGATACGCAGTATTTT
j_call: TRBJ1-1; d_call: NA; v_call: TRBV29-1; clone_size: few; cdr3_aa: CSVSNRGSEAFF; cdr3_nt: TGCAGCGTTAGCAACCGTGGCTCTGAAGCTTTCTTT
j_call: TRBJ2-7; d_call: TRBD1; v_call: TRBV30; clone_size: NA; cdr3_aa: CAWRGTGDYEQYF; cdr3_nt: TGTGCCTGGAGGGGGACAGGGGACTACGAGCAGTACTTC
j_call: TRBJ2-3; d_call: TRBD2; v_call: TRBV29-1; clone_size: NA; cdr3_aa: CSGRRGLGRADTQYF; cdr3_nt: TGCAGCGGCCGACGGGGACTAGGTCGAGCAGATACGCAGTATTTT
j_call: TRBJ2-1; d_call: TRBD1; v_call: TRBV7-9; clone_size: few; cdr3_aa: CASSLVGTGIGYNEQFF; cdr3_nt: TGTGCCAGCAGCTTAGTCGGGACAGGGATCGGCTACAATGAGCAGTTCTTC
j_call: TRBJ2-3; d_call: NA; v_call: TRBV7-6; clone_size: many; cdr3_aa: CASSLGLDTQYF; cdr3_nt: TGTGCCAGCAGCTTAGGCTTGGATACGCAGTATTTT
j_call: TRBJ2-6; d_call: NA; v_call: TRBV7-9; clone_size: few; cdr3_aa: CASSLVLSGANVLTF; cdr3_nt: TGTGCCAGCAGCTTAGTATTGAGCGGGGCCAACGTCCTGACTTTC
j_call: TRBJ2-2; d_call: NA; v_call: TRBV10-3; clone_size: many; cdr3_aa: CANSAGTSTGELFF; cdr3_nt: TGTGCCAACTCCGCCGGGACAAGCACCGGGGAGCTGTTTTTT
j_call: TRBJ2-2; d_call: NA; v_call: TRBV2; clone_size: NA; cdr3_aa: CATKDSYTGELFF; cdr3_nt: TGTGCCACCAAGGACAGTTACACCGGGGAGCTGTTTTTT
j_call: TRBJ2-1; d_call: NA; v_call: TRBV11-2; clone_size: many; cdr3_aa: CASSSRGGEQFF; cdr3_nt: TGTGCCAGCAGCTCAAGAGGGGGAGAGCAGTTCTTC
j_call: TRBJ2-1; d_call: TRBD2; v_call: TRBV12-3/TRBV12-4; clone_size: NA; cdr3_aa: CASSFGLAGGPEQFF; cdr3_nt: TGTGCCAGCAGTTTCGGGCTAGCGGGGGGGCCTGAGCAGTTCTTC
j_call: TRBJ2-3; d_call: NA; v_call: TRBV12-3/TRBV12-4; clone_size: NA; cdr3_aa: CASSSVPGTDTQYF; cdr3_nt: TGTGCCAGCAGTTCTGTACCCGGGACAGATACGCAGTATTTT
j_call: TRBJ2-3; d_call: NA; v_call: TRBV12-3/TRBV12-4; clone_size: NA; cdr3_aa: CASSFIPATIDTDTQYF; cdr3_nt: TGTGCCAGCAGTTTTATTCCAGCCACCATCGACACAGATACGCAGTATTTT
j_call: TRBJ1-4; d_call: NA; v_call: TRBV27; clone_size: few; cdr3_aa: CASSLWTPPNEKLFF; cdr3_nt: TGTGCCAGCAGTTTATGGACCCCACCTAATGAAAAACTGTTTTTT
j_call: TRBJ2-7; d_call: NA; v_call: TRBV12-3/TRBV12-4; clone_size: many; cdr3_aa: CASSFGESYEQYF; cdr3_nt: TGTGCCAGCAGTTTTGGGGAGTCCTACGAGCAGTACTTC
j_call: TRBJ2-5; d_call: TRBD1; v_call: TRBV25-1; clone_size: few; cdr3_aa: CASRPGGDETQYF; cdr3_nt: TGTGCCAGCAGGCCAGGGGGCGACGAGACCCAGTACTTC
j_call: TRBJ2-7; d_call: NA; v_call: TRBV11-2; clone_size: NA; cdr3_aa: CANSLGWYEQYF; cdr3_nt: TGTGCCAACAGCTTAGGATGGTACGAGCAGTACTTC
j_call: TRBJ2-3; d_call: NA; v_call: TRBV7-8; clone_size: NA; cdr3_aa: CASSLTAGPDTQYF; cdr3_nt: TGTGCCAGCAGCTTAACGGCCGGACCAGATACGCAGTATTTT
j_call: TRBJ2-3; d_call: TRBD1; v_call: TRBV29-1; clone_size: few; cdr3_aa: CSVEGQGATDTQYF; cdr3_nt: TGCAGCGTTGAAGGACAGGGTGCCACAGATACGCAGTATTTT
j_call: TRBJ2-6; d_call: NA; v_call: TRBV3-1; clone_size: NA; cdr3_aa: CASSQDEGTPKANVLTF; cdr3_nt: TGTGCCAGCAGCCAAGATGAGGGAACCCCTAAGGCCAACGTCCTGACTTTC
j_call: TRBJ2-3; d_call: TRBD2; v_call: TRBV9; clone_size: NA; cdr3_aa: CASSPAGLTSTDTQYF; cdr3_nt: TGTGCCAGCAGCCCCGCGGGACTAACTAGCACAGATACGCAGTATTTT